These 22 T cell receptor beta chains were all obtained from the same sample, sequenced in a study of immune heterogeneity within non-small cell lung tumors. Amplifying TCR beta CDR3 involved multiplex PCR carried out with 32 V and 13 J primers. TCRdb re-derived calls from the multiplex PCR reads in MiXCR, one entry per CDR3 protein. Of 14,000 to 15,000 distinct CDR3 sequences in the sample, around 27% were seen once. With around 0.6 ug used per sample, the template was genomic DNA from bulk tumor. Several widely spaced biopsies per primary tumor were taken during surgery. It was patients with untreated, newly diagnosed non-small cell lung cancer who underwent curative surgery. The sample taken for sequencing was lung tumor tissue. Every receptor here comes from a man in his forties or fifties with non-small cell lung cancer.

Turning to this clonotype: Being one base from a much bigger clone, this may be a read error. The chain links TRBV7-2 to TRBJ2-7, with 7 bases fitting TRBD2. Germline CDR1 reads SGHTA; CDR2 reads FQGNSA. Trimming at V came to 7 bases and at J to 7 bases, leaving 19 bases not matched to a gene. The length of the CDR3 is 16 residues. The CDR3 reads CASNRTPGEGPGEQYF. DNA for the CDR3: TGTGCCAGCAACCGGACTCCGGGGGAGGGCCCGGGGGAGCAGTACTTC.

This clonotype came up a few times. The rearrangement joins TRBV20-1 to TRBJ2-5; 8 bases map to TRBD2. The CDR3 covers 14 residues. The germline V gene encodes CDR1 DFQATT and CDR2 SNEGSKA (reference sequence). V shed 4 bases and J 4 bases; nucleotides not matched to a gene: 8. Here the CDR3 DNA reads TGCAGTGCTATTAGCGGGATTGGTGGAGAGACCCAGTACTTC. It is translated as CSAISGIGGETQYF.

The V call is TRBV27, the J call TRBJ1-1; the D is unclear. Germline V gene lookup returns CDR1 MNHEY and CDR2 SMNVEV (reference sequence). The CDR3 loop spans 15 amino acids. V was clipped by 5 bases and J by 4 bases, with 17 bases between them. In nucleotides, the CDR3 is TGTGCCAGCAGTCCTGTAGAAGCCGGGGTCACTGAAGCTTTCTTT. It yields the protein CASSPVEAGVTEAFF.

This clonotype was observed many times. The J gene is TRBJ2-7, the V gene TRBV11-3; D unresolved. There are 12 residues in the CDR3. Germline-derived CDR1 and CDR2 are SGHNT and YENEEA. V lost 5 bases and J 4 bases, leaving 9 bases between the germline ends. In DNA form, the CDR3 reads TGTGCCAGCAGCCCGAGTTGGTACGAGCAGTACTTC. This translates into CASSPSWYEQYF.

This clonotype has a count of ten or more. The chain couples TRBV11-3 to TRBJ1-6, with 10 bases identical to TRBD1. The germline V gene encodes CDR1 SGHNT and CDR2 YENEEA. This CDR3 comprises 15 residues. The V segment lost 4 bases and the J segment 8 bases; nucleotides outside the gene matches: 5. In DNA, the CDR3 is TGTGCCAGCAGCTCCCTCGGGACAGGGGATTCACCCCTCCACTTT. Translation: CASSSLGTGDSPLHF.

On this clonotype: The junction does not match germline at one end; this may be a read error. The V gene is TRBV7-9, the J gene TRBJ2-7; maybe TRBD2 (6 bases). The germline V gene has CDR1 SEHNR and CDR2 FQNEAQ (reference sequence). The CDR3 runs 15 residues. The CDR3 loop is CDSSLGGTETYEQYF. Written as DNA, the CDR3 is TGTGACAGCAGCTTAGGCGGGACGGAAACCTACGAGCAGTACTTC.

A word on this clonotype: A read error is possible here, since a much larger clone lies one base away. The CDR3 is CAGRGRDSRTGELFF. CDR3 DNA sequence: TGTGCCGGCAGGGGCCGGGACTCCCGAACCGGGGAGCTGTTTTTT. The chain combines TRBV6-2 or TRBV6-3 with TRBJ2-2; D may correspond to TRBD1 or TRBD2 (6 bases each). The CDR3 is made up of 15 amino acids. The germline gives CDR1 MNHEY, CDR2 SVGEGT.

In the case of this clonotype: With a much larger clone just one base away, this may be a read error. The CDR3 sequence is CTSSLDGPGNYGYTF. The CDR3 DNA reads TGTACCAGCAGCTTAGACGGTCCCGGGAATTATGGCTACACCTTC. The V and J genes are TRBV11-3 and TRBJ1-2; no clear D. The length of the CDR3 is 15 residues. Per germline, CDR1 SGHNT and CDR2 YENEEA.

In its sample, this clonotype was seen a few times. Just one base apart from a much larger clone, this may be a read error. The genes are TRBV27 and TRBJ2-7; a weak D match, TRBD2 (5 bases). Germline V gene lookup returns CDR1 MNHEY and CDR2 SMNVEV (reference sequence). The CDR3 extends over 12 amino acids. In nucleotides, the CDR3 is TGTGCCTGCAGTCCAAACGGGAACGAGCAGTACTTC. Amino acid sequence: CACSPNGNEQYF.

Concerning this clonotype: This may stem from a read error, because a much larger clone lies one nucleotide away. The V gene is TRBV20-1, the J gene TRBJ1-6; D is perhaps TRBD1 (5 bases). Trimming cost V 5 bases and J 9 bases, with 17 bases left between them. The CDR3 is 14 residues long. Germline loops: CDR1 DFQATT, CDR2 SNEGSKA (reference sequence). The DNA for the CDR3 is TGCAGTGCTCGGGACGTAAGAGGAAGTTCACCCCTCCACTTT. Its protein is CSARDVRGSSPLHF.

Concerning this clonotype: A much larger clone differs by one base, so this may be a read error. The chain links TRBV5-1 to TRBJ2-1; TRBD1 aligns across 9 bases. Germline V CDR1 and CDR2: SGHRS, YFSETQ. V lost 5 bases and J lost 8; bases outside the gene matches: 8. The CDR3 covers 14 residues. CDR3 coding DNA: TGCGCCAGCAGTCCGGACAGGGGTCGGGATGAGCAGTTCTTC. Translated: CASSPDRGRDEQFF.

In this sample, this clonotype turned up many times. CDR3 loop: CASSLSVGPTNEKLFF. The CDR3 nucleotides are TGTGCCAGCAGCTTAAGTGTCGGACCAACTAATGAAAAACTGTTTTTT. The chain is built from TRBV7-2 and TRBJ1-4; unclear D gene. This CDR3 comprises 16 residues. V lost 2 bases, J lost 0 bases, and 10 bases lay in between. CDR1 SGHTA and CDR2 FQGNSA come from the germline V gene.

Concerning this clonotype: At one end, the junction sequence differs from germline, possibly due to a read error. The CDR3 sequence: CVSSSQQGKITEAFF. DNA for the CDR3: TGTGTCAGCAGCTCACAACAGGGGAAGATCACTGAAGCTTTCTTT. The chain employs TRBV7-2 and TRBJ1-1, with 7 bases that match TRBD1. Germline values: CDR1 SGHTA, CDR2 FQGNSA. The CDR3 contains 15 residues. The entire variable domain, with the rest obtained from reference TRBV7-2 and TRBJ1-1, is as follows: GAGVSQSPSNKVTEKGKDVELRCDPISGHTALYWYRQSLGQGLEFLIYFQGNSAPDKSGLPSDRFSAERTGGSVSTLTIQRTQQEDSAVYLCVSSSQQGKITEAFFGQGTRLTVV.

As regards this clonotype: Being one base from a much bigger clone, this may be a read error. The rearrangement joins TRBV7-2 to TRBJ2-7; 7 bases are a match to TRBD2. Per germline, CDR1 SGHTA and CDR2 FQGNSA. V shed 5 bases, J shed 7 bases, and the junction held 17 bases outside the gene matches. This CDR3 region has 16 residues. The CDR3 nucleotides are TGTGCCAGCAGCCGGACTTCGGGGGAGGGCCCGGGGGAGCAGTACTTC. Encoded protein: CASSRTSGEGPGEQYF.

Details on this clonotype: A read error is possible here, since a much larger clone lies one base away. This chain connects TRBV28 to TRBJ1-2; a possible D gene is TRBD1 (5 bases). The CDR3 has 13 amino acids. Trimming shortened V by 7 bases and J by 5 bases, and 14 bases separated the two germline ends. Germline V gene sequence: CDR1 MDHEN, CDR2 SYDVKM. The DNA for the CDR3 is TGTGCCAGCACGAGCGGGAGGGGATATGGCTACACCTTC. Translating it yields CASTSGRGYGYTF.

The sample holds many counts of this clonotype. The chain is built from TRBV4-1 and TRBJ2-7; no firm D call. From germline, CDR1 is MGHRA and CDR2 YSYEKL. This CDR3 is built from 14 residues. V was trimmed by 0 bases and J by 3 bases, leaving 9 bases between them. The CDR3 DNA is TGCGCCAGCAGCCAAGACCCCAGGAACTACGAGCAGTACTTC. Its protein is CASSQDPRNYEQYF.

This clonotype is deemed medium-sized. The V call is TRBV6-1, the J call TRBJ1-3, with a tentative D call TRBD1 (6 bases). Trimming removed 6 bases at V and 1 base at J, with 19 bases between. This CDR3 contains 17 residues. Germline CDR1 and CDR2: MNHNS and SASEGT. The CDR3: CASSRRQARGSGNTIYF. The CDR3 DNA sequence: TGTGCCAGCAGCCGTCGACAGGCCAGGGGATCTGGAAACACCATATATTTT.

The chain links TRBV7-3 to TRBJ2-5, with no clear D. This CDR3 has 13 residues. Looked up from germline, CDR1 is SGHTA and CDR2 is FQGTGA. The ends were cut back, 5 bases at V and 5 bases at J, with 12 bases in the middle. CDR3 coding DNA: TGTGCCAGCAGCCAAAGGCACCCTGAGACCCAGTACTTC. As protein: CASSQRHPETQYF.

This clonotype was counted ten times or more. The rearrangement uses TRBV29-1 and TRBJ2-7; 7 bases line up with TRBD1. The CDR3 has 13 residues. J gave up 5 bases and V 2 bases, and 6 bases lay outside the gene matches. Germline V gene lookup returns CDR1 SQVTM and CDR2 ANQGSEA. The DNA for the CDR3 is TGCAGCGTTGAATCGGACAGGAGACACGAGCAGTACTTC. Translated, it gives CSVESDRRHEQYF.

With respect to this clonotype: The junction departs from the called germline gene at one end, perhaps through a read error. This chain joins TRBV2 and TRBJ1-3, with TRBD1 matching over 7 bases. Germline V CDR1 and CDR2: SNHLY, FYNNEI. This CDR3 region has 14 residues. CDR3 sequence (DNA): TGTGTCAGCAGTCGGGACAGCTCTGGAAAAACCATATATTTT. Its translation is CVSSRDSSGKTIYF.

This clonotype was found many times. This sequence joins TRBV6-2 or TRBV6-3 and TRBJ2-1; D gene ambiguous. The CDR3 has 14 amino acids. The germline gives CDR1 MNHEY, CDR2 SVGEGT. CDR3 sequence (DNA): TGTTGTTCCCGCGGCCCAAGCTCCTACAATGAGCAGTTCTTC. Protein: CCSRGPSSYNEQFF.

Many counts were recorded for this clonotype. The rearrangement links TRBV4-1 to TRBJ1-6; D call uncertain. The CDR3 sequence is 14 residues long. V was trimmed by 1 base and J by 7 bases, leaving 8 bases between them. Germline V lookup: CDR1 MGHRA, CDR2 YSYEKL. CDR3 nucleotides: TGCGCCAGCAGCCAAGTCGGAGAGAATTCACCCCTCCACTTT. Translated, it gives CASSQVGENSPLHF.